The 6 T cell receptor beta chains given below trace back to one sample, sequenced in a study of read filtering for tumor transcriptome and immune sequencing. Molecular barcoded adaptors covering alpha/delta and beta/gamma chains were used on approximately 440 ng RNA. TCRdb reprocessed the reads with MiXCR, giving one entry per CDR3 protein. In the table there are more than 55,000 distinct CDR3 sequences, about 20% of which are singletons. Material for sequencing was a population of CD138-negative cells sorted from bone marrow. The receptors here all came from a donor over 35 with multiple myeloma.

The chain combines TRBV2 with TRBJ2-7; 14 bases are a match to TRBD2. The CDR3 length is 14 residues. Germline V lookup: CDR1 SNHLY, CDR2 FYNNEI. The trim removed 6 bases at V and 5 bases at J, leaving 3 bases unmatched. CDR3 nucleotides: TGTGCCAGCAGACCGGGACTAGCGGGAGACGAGCAGTACTTC. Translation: CASRPGLAGDEQYF.

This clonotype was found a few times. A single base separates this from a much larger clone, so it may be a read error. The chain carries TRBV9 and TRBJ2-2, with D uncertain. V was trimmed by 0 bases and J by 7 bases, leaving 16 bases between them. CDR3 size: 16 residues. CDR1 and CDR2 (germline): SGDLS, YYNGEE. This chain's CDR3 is CASSVDRRRRSGELFF. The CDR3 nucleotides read TGTGCCAGCAGCGTAGACCGCAGGAGAAGGAGCGGGGAGCTGTTTTTT.

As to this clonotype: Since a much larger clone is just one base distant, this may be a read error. The CDR3 nucleotides are TGTGCCAGCAGTTACCTAGCGGGGGGGCCTACAGATACGCGGTATTTT. Its translation: CASSYLAGGPTDTRYF. V gene TRBV12-3 or TRBV12-4 combines with J gene TRBJ2-3, with TRBD2 matching over 12 bases. This CDR3 has 16 residues.

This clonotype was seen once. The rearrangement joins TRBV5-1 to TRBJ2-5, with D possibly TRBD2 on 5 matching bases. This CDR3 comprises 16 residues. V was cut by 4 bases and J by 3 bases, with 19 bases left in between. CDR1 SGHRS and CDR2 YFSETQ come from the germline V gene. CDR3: CASSTAIGRMEETQYF. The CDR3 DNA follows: TGCGCCAGCAGCACCGCTATAGGGAGAATGGAAGAGACCCAGTACTTC.

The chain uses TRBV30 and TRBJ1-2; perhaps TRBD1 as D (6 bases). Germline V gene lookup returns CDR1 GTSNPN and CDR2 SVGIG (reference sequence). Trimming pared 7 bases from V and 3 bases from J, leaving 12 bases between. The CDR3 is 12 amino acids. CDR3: CAFREGDYGYTF. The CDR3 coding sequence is TGTGCCTTCCGGGAGGGGGACTATGGCTACACCTTC.

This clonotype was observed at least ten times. CDR3 residues: CASSSTGTPHLFEQYF. The DNA of the CDR3 is TGTGCCAGCAGCTCCACCGGGACTCCCCATCTTTTCGAGCAGTACTTC. The genes are TRBV7-9 and TRBJ2-7, with a weak D call TRBD2 (6 bases). The CDR3 sequence is 16 residues long. CDR1 SEHNR and CDR2 FQNEAQ come from the germline V gene (reference sequence). V shed 4 bases and J shed 6 bases, with 22 bases lying between them. Based on the CDR3 plus reference TRBV7-9 and TRBJ2-7, the full variable domain is DTGVSQNPRHKITKRGQNVTFRCDPISEHNRLYWYRQTLGQGPEFLTYFQNEAQLEKSRLLSDRFSAERPKGSFSTLEIQRTEQGDSAMYLCASSSTGTPHLFEQYFGPGTRLTVT.